Listed below are T cell receptor beta chains from one sample, sequenced in a study of blood T cell repertoires in COVID-19. The assay was immunoSEQ multiplex PCR, and TCRdb's table has in-frame clones only and misses some. Of under 300,000 clones detected, about nine tenths appear once; the ten largest clones hold roughly a sixth. The specimen sequenced was PBMCs or T cells enriched from blood (not recorded which). These receptors were taken from a man between 18 and 35 years old who had recovered from COVID-19. Each CDR3 is given with its conserved first and last residue. A D gene is named only where the DNA matches it firmly. Only part of the rows carry a size: once, few, many, or a class if the clone is expanded.

cdr3_nt cdr3_aa v_call d_call clone_size j_call
TGTGCCAGCAGCTATCGCCACGACAGGGGCCTCGGCTACACCTTC CASSYRHDRGLGYTF TRBV6-5 TRBD1 . TRBJ1-2
TGTGCCAGCAGCCAAGGTGCTAGCGGGGGACCCTACGAGCAGTACTTC CASSQGASGGPYEQYF TRBV3-1/TRBV3-2 TRBD2 . TRBJ2-7
TGCGCCAGCAGTGGGCCCTACGAGCAGTACTTC CASSGPYEQYF TRBV10-2 . . TRBJ2-7
TGCGCCAGCAGCCCGGGGACTAGCGGGAGTCAGTACGAGCAGTACTTC CASSPGTSGSQYEQYF TRBV5-1 TRBD2 . TRBJ2-7
TGTGCCAGCAGTTACTCTTCTCTGGGCCCTAACTATGGCTACACCTTC CASSYSSLGPNYGYTF TRBV6-5 . . TRBJ1-2
TGCGCCAGCAGCTTGGGGATGGCAGGGGGCTATGGCTACACCTTC CASSLGMAGGYGYTF TRBV5-1 TRBD1 . TRBJ1-2
TGTGCCAGCAGCTTAATGGGGCGCACAGGGTCTGGAAACACCATATATTTT CASSLMGRTGSGNTIYF TRBV7-8 . . TRBJ1-3
TGTGCCAGCAGCCAACAAGATCAGGCGGGAGGAAGCGGCGGGGAGCTGTTTTTT CASSQQDQAGGSGGELFF TRBV3-1/TRBV3-2 TRBD2 . TRBJ2-2
TGTGCCAGCAGAGATAGCGGGGGGGAGACAGATACGCAGTATTTT CASRDSGGETDTQYF TRBV6-5 TRBD2 . TRBJ2-3
TGCGCCAGCAGCTTGGACCACGGACAGACCTACGAGCAGTACTTC CASSLDHGQTYEQYF TRBV5-1 . . TRBJ2-7
TGTGCCAGCAGTCGCAACCTGGGGGGGCGTAATCCTATGAACACTGAAGCTTTCTTT CASSRNLGGRNPMNTEAFF TRBV6-6 . few TRBJ1-1
TGTGCCAGCAGCTTAGCCCTATCGAACACCGGGGAGCTGTTTTTT CASSLALSNTGELFF TRBV13 . . TRBJ2-2
TGCGCCAGCAGTGAGACGAGAAAAGAGACCCAGTACTTC CASSETRKETQYF TRBV10-1 . . TRBJ2-5
TGTGCCAGTAGTATGGGTAGCGGGAGAATCTACAATGAGCAGTTCTTC CASSMGSGRIYNEQFF TRBV19 TRBD2 . TRBJ2-1
TGCGCCAGCAGTGAATTGAGCTATGGCTACACCTTC CASSELSYGYTF TRBV5-1 . . TRBJ1-2
TGTGCCAGCAGCCCACAGGGTCCAGCAAATCAGCCCCAGCATTTT CASSPQGPANQPQHF TRBV27 . . TRBJ1-5
TGTGCCAGCAGTTTGTCGAGCTCCTATAATTCACCCCTCCACTTT CASSLSSSYNSPLHF TRBV28 . . TRBJ1-6
TGTGCCAGCAGTGAACGTAGCGGGGGTAGGGAGACCCAGTACTTC CASSERSGGRETQYF TRBV2 TRBD2 . TRBJ2-5
TGTGCCAGCAGCACGCCTTTCGCGGGGCCCTCCGAGCAGTACTTC CASSTPFAGPSEQYF TRBV5-4 . . TRBJ2-7
TGTGCCAGCATCGACAGGGGGACAGATACGCAGTATTTT CASIDRGTDTQYF TRBV2 TRBD1 . TRBJ2-3
TGTGCCACCAGTGATTCCGGGACTCCGAACACCGGGGAGCTGTTTTTT CATSDSGTPNTGELFF TRBV24-1 . . TRBJ2-2
TGTGCCAGCAGCGTAGCTCCGGGGGAGCTGTTTTTT CASSVAPGELFF TRBV9 . . TRBJ2-2
TGTGCCAGCAGCTTAGGGACAGGGACAACTGAAGCTTTCTTT CASSLGTGTTEAFF TRBV11-1 TRBD1 . TRBJ1-1
TGTGCCAGCAGCCAAGGGACAGGGGTTTTTTCTAAAGCTTTCTTT CASSQGTGVFSKAFF TRBV3-1/TRBV3-2 TRBD1 . TRBJ1-1
TGTGCCAGCAGCCAAGAACTAACAGGGGGCGGGGGAGAGACCCAGTACTTC CASSQELTGGGGETQYF TRBV3-1/TRBV3-2 TRBD1 . TRBJ2-5
TGCGCCAGCAGCTTGGGGACAGGGGGCGCTTCACCCCTCCACTTT CASSLGTGGASPLHF TRBV5-1 TRBD1 . TRBJ1-6
TGTGCCAGCAGCTTGTCAGGGTGGAGCGGGGAGCTGTTTTTT CASSLSGWSGELFF TRBV7-9 . . TRBJ2-2
TGTGCCAGCAGCTTAGGTCTAGCGGGGCCCTACGAGCAGTACTTC CASSLGLAGPYEQYF TRBV7-2 TRBD2 . TRBJ2-7
TGTGCCAGTAGTATAGGGGGTGTGACTATGAACACTGAAGCTTTCTTT CASSIGGVTMNTEAFF TRBV19 . . TRBJ1-1
TGCGCCAGCAGCCCATCGGGACAGTTGAACACTGAAGCTTTCTTT CASSPSGQLNTEAFF TRBV4-1 TRBD1 . TRBJ1-1
TGTGCCAGCACCCGACTAGCGGGAGCGGCAGATACGCAGTATTTT CASTRLAGAADTQYF TRBV7-2 TRBD2 . TRBJ2-3
TGTGCCAGCAGTCCCCGCGGGGTTGGCTCCTACGAGCAGTACTTC CASSPRGVGSYEQYF TRBV7-6 . . TRBJ2-7
TGTGCCAGCAGTGAATTGACAGGGAACTACAATGAGCAGTTCTTC CASSELTGNYNEQFF TRBV6-1 TRBD1 . TRBJ2-1
TGTGCCAGCACGGGACAGAACTATGGCTACACCTTC CASTGQNYGYTF TRBV12-3/TRBV12-4 TRBD1 . TRBJ1-2
TGTGCCAGTAGTACTACGGGTAGCGGCGCCTACGAGCAGTACTTC CASSTTGSGAYEQYF TRBV19 . . TRBJ2-7
TGTGCCAGCAGTGAACCGGGAGTGGCTGAAGCTTTCTTT CASSEPGVAEAFF TRBV4-2 . . TRBJ1-1
TGTGCCAGTAGTTTGCAGGGAAGCTATGGCTACACCTTC CASSLQGSYGYTF TRBV19 . . TRBJ1-2
TGCGCCAGCAGCTTGGAAGGGGGTCGATGGAACACTGAAGCTTTCTTT CASSLEGGRWNTEAFF TRBV5-1 . . TRBJ1-1
TGTGCCAGTAGTATACAGGCTGCAACTAATGAAAAACTGTTTTTT CASSIQAATNEKLFF TRBV19 . . TRBJ1-4
TGCGCCAGCAGCCAAGCTCTACTAGCGAAGTACAATGAGCAGTTCTTC CASSQALLAKYNEQFF TRBV4-1 TRBD2 many TRBJ2-1
TGTGCCAGCAGTCCCAGCCAGGGTTATGACAATGAGCAGTTCTTC CASSPSQGYDNEQFF TRBV28 . once TRBJ2-1
TGCGCCAGCAGCGTGGGACAGGGGGGCTACGAGCAGTACTTC CASSVGQGGYEQYF TRBV5-1 TRBD1 . TRBJ2-7
TGTGCCAGTAGCCCGGACAGGTGGAATGAAAAACTGTTTTTT CASSPDRWNEKLFF TRBV19 TRBD1 . TRBJ1-4
TGTGCCAGCAGCTTAGGGCGGAATGGCTACACCTTC CASSLGRNGYTF TRBV11-2 . . TRBJ1-2
TGTGCCAGCAGCCCTGGGGGGGGGCTCTCCTACAATGAGCAGTTCTTC CASSPGGGLSYNEQFF TRBV9 . . TRBJ2-1
TGCAGTGCTAGTCGGGTAGCGGGGGGCTCCCTTTCCTACAATGAGCAGTTCTTC CSASRVAGGSLSYNEQFF TRBV20-1 TRBD2 . TRBJ2-1
TGTGCCAGCAGTTTAATCGGCAGGGGAGAAGAGACCCAGTACTTC CASSLIGRGEETQYF TRBV28 . . TRBJ2-5
TGCGCCAGCAGCATTTCCCCGACTAGCGGGTACAATGAGCAGTTCTTC CASSISPTSGYNEQFF TRBV5-1 TRBD2 . TRBJ2-1
TGCGCCAGCAGCTTGGGGACAACCCTAGGTTCACCCCTCCACTTT CASSLGTTLGSPLHF TRBV5-1 . . TRBJ1-6
TGTGCCAGCAGAACAAGGACTAGCGGGAGCGGGGGGGACCCCTACGAGCAGTACTTC CASRTRTSGSGGDPYEQYF TRBV6-4 TRBD2 few TRBJ2-7
TGTGCCAGTAGTATGTTGGCAGTCAGCACCGGGGAGCTGTTTTTT CASSMLAVSTGELFF TRBV19 . . TRBJ2-2
TGTGCCAGCACCCTACGGGCAGGGAGGACGGCTTTCTTT CASTLRAGRTAFF TRBV12-3/TRBV12-4 . . TRBJ1-1
TGTGCCAGCAGCGCCGGGACAGGGCCGACAGATACGCAGTATTTT CASSAGTGPTDTQYF TRBV7-9 TRBD1 . TRBJ2-3
TGTGCCAGCAGTTTACCCTCGAGCGGGTTGAACACCGGGGAGCTGTTTTTT CASSLPSSGLNTGELFF TRBV28 . . TRBJ2-2
TGTGCCAGCAGGTCGGACGGATATGGCGCGGGTGAAGCTTTCTTT CASRSDGYGAGEAFF TRBV2 . . TRBJ1-1
TGTGCCAGCAGCCAAGTGTCGGCAGGTACGCAGTATTTT CASSQVSAGTQYF TRBV3-1/TRBV3-2 . . TRBJ2-3
TGTGCCAGCAGTCAAGGGACTGAGGACTACTTC CASSQGTEDYF TRBV5-4 . . TRBJ2-5
TGTGCCAGCACCCGGGCAGGGGCCTACGAGCAGTACTTC CASTRAGAYEQYF TRBV6-5 . few TRBJ2-7
TGCGCCAGCAGCAAAACCGGGACATTCCCCGGGGAGCTGTTTTTT CASSKTGTFPGELFF TRBV5-1 . . TRBJ2-2